Listed here are 20 T cell receptor beta chains from one sample, sequenced in a study of blood T cell repertoires in COVID-19. Data came from immunoSEQ multiplex PCR; TCRdb stores just in-frame clones and leaves some out. The sample has about 380,000 clones, more than 70% seen once. The sample taken for sequencing was PBMCs or T cells enriched from blood (not recorded which). The receptor source for this set is a woman in her late teens or twenties who had recovered from COVID-19.

The chain couples TRBV27 to TRBJ1-2; D not resolved. Between the trimmed V and J ends, which lost 0 bases and 4 bases, there was a span of 6 bases. This CDR3 is 13 amino acids long. Germline values: CDR1 MNHEY, CDR2 SMNVEV (reference sequence). This CDR3 reads CASSLSSTYGYTF. The DNA of the CDR3 is TGTGCCAGCAGTTTATCTAGCACCTATGGCTACACCTTC.

The chain links TRBV7-6 to TRBJ2-7; a weak D match, TRBD2 (7 bases). V was shortened by 0 bases and J by 1 base, with 10 bases between the two germline ends. Germline CDR1 is SGHVS and CDR2 is FNYEAQ. This CDR3 spans 15 amino acids. The CDR3 loop reads CASSLAGGRSYEQYF. CDR3 DNA: TGTGCCAGCAGCTTAGCGGGGGGGCGGTCCTACGAGCAGTACTTC.

In DNA, the CDR3 is TGCGCCAGCAGCCAAGGAGTATCGGACAGTCGCACAGATACGCAGTATTTT. Translated: CASSQGVSDSRTDTQYF. V and J are TRBV4-1 and TRBJ2-3; tentative D call: TRBD1 (6 bases). The V gene's germline CDR1 is MGHRA and CDR2 YSYEKL. This CDR3 comprises 17 residues. V lost 1 base and J lost 1, with 15 bases in between.

CDR3 DNA sequence: TGTGCCAGCAGCCAAGGTTTCGAGGGACAGCCCCAGCATTTT. Its protein product is CASSQGFEGQPQHF. This chain links TRBV4-2 with TRBJ1-5; D is uncertain. The CDR3 has 14 residues. The ends were cut back, 1 base at V and 7 bases at J, with 11 bases in the middle. Germline CDR1 and CDR2: LGHNA and YNFKEQ.

V gene TRBV6-5 combines with J gene TRBJ2-3; possible D gene TRBD1, 5 bases. This CDR3 region has 15 residues. Trimming cost V 6 bases and J 0 bases, with 13 bases left between them. Germline CDR1 reads MNHEY; CDR2 reads SVGAGI. The CDR3 DNA is TGTGCCAGCAGCTCGGACAAATCTAGCACAGATACGCAGTATTTT. This encodes CASSSDKSSTDTQYF.

The genes are TRBV6-5 and TRBJ1-2; 9 positions match TRBD1. Germline CDR1 is MNHEY and CDR2 is SVGAGI. V lost 5 bases, J lost 1 base, and 5 bases stayed unmatched. This CDR3 spans 15 amino acids. CDR3 in amino acids: CASSIGQGINYGYTF. The CDR3 nucleotides are TGTGCCAGCAGTATAGGACAGGGGATTAACTATGGCTACACCTTC.

The chain couples TRBV29-1 to TRBJ1-2; no clear D. The CDR3 consists of 12 residues. Trimming pared 7 bases from V and 8 bases from J, leaving 17 bases between. Per germline, CDR1 SQVTM and CDR2 ANQGSEA. CDR3 sequence reads: CSGRDPVGGYTF. In nucleotides, the CDR3 is TGCAGCGGGCGAGACCCGGTGGGCGGCTACACCTTC.

This clone turned up a few times. The genes are TRBV5-6 and TRBJ1-4; D not resolved. V was cut by 0 bases and J by 8 bases, with 8 bases left in between. The germline CDR1 and CDR2 sequences are SGHDT and YYEEEE. This CDR3 has 13 residues. The CDR3 DNA sequence: TGTGCCAGCAGCTTGGTCAACTTGGAAAAACTGTTTTTT. This codes for CASSLVNLEKLFF.

The chain uses TRBV6-5 and TRBJ1-2, with D perhaps matching TRBD1 (6 bases). The V and J ends lost 6 bases and 0 bases respectively, with 17 bases between them. The CDR3 loop spans 16 amino acids. CDR1 MNHEY and CDR2 SVGAGI come from the germline V gene. CDR3 amino acids: CASSYELTGTNYGYTF. The DNA for the CDR3 is TGTGCCAGCAGCTACGAATTGACAGGAACTAACTATGGCTACACCTTC.

The chain joins TRBV7-6 to TRBJ2-3; maybe TRBD2 (5 bases). Trimming took off 5 bases at V and 5 bases at J, with 14 bases between the two ends. Germline CDR1 reads SGHVS; CDR2 reads FNYEAQ. This CDR3 has 14 amino acids. This CDR3 is CASSAEGRVDTQYF. DNA for the CDR3: TGTGCCAGCAGCGCAGAGGGTAGGGTAGATACGCAGTATTTT.

The chain combines TRBV6-5 with TRBJ2-7; no clear D. The CDR3 is 15 residues long. V was shortened by 0 bases and J by 2 bases, with 11 bases between the two germline ends. Germline V gives CDR1 MNHEY, CDR2 SVGAGI. CDR3 bases: TGTGCCAGCAGTTACTCTCTCACCAAGCCCTACGAGCAGTACTTC. Encoded protein: CASSYSLTKPYEQYF.

This clone was counted ten times or more. The chain carries TRBV7-2 and TRBJ1-1; D not resolved. This CDR3 has 15 residues. V lost 7 bases and J 5 bases, leaving 20 bases between the germline ends. Germline V CDR1 and CDR2: SGHTA, FQGNSA. For the CDR3, the DNA is TGTGCCAGCACCTTCCAAAGCAGAATGAGGACTGAAGCTTTCTTT. It is translated as CASTFQSRMRTEAFF.

This chain links TRBV28 with TRBJ1-6; TRBD1 is a possible D gene (5 bases). CDR3 length: 16 residues. Germline lookup yields CDR1 MDHEN and CDR2 SYDVKM. The ends were cut back, 0 bases at V and 7 bases at J, with 13 bases in the middle. The CDR3 nucleotides are TGTGCCAGCAGTTTATGGGCAGGGCGAAGGAATTCACCCCTCCACTTT. Protein product: CASSLWAGRRNSPLHF.

The J gene is TRBJ1-1, the V gene TRBV30, with TRBD1 as a possible D gene (5 bases). Trimming cost V 4 bases and J 0 bases, with 12 bases left between them. The CDR3 has 14 residues. CDR1 GTSNPN and CDR2 SVGIG come from the germline V gene (reference sequence). DNA of the CDR3: TGTGCCTGGAACCGAGACAGCCTGAACACTGAAGCTTTCTTT. Protein: CAWNRDSLNTEAFF.

The chain combines TRBV5-4 with TRBJ1-3; tentatively, D is TRBD1 (6 bases). V lost 0 bases and J lost 3, with 7 bases in between. The CDR3 contains 14 residues. Germline V lookup: CDR1 SGHNT, CDR2 YYREEE (reference sequence). The CDR3 region has the DNA TGTGCCAGCAGCTTGGCAGGGGTTGGAAACACCATATATTTT. As protein: CASSLAGVGNTIYF.

The genes are TRBV27 and TRBJ2-7; the D gene is possibly TRBD2 (6 bases). Germline V gene lookup returns CDR1 MNHEY and CDR2 SMNVEV (reference sequence). The V gene lost 2 bases and the J gene lost 0 bases, with 17 bases spanning the gap. CDR3 length equals 17 residues. This CDR3 reads CASSLIGPTGDSYEQYF. CDR3 DNA sequence: TGTGCCAGCAGTTTAATAGGCCCCACGGGAGACTCCTACGAGCAGTACTTC.

The chain carries TRBV14 and TRBJ1-3; 8 bases fit TRBD1. J was trimmed by 0 bases and V by 5 bases; bases with no gene match: 6. This CDR3 has 16 residues. Germline V gives CDR1 SGHDN, CDR2 FVKESK. The CDR3 is CASSLMDRVSGNTIYF. DNA for the CDR3: TGTGCCAGCAGCTTGATGGACAGGGTCTCTGGAAACACCATATATTTT.

The chain recombines TRBV11-2 with TRBJ2-7; TRBD2 matches at 11 bases. Germline values: CDR1 SGHAT, CDR2 FQNNGV. Germline trimming cut 1 base from V and 3 bases from J; bases unmatched to any gene: 2. The CDR3 loop spans 15 amino acids. In DNA, the CDR3 is TGTGCCAGCAGCTTAGCCCTAGCGGGGGGCTACGAGCAGTACTTC. It codes for CASSLALAGGYEQYF. Looking up the rest from reference TRBV11-2 and TRBJ2-7 gives the full variable domain: EAGVAQSPRYKIIEKRQSVAFWCNPISGHATLYWYQQILGQGPKLLIQFQNNGVVDDSQLPKDRFSAERLKGVDSTLKIQPAKLEDSAVYLCASSLALAGGYEQYFGPGTRLTVT.

This chain uses TRBV5-1 with TRBJ2-1; 9 nucleotides line up with TRBD2. The V gene's germline CDR1 is SGHRS and CDR2 YFSETQ. The J segment lost 7 bases and the V segment lost 0 bases, leaving 5 bases of the junction unmatched. This CDR3 comprises 15 residues. In DNA form, the CDR3 reads TGCGCCAGCAGCTTGGGGCTAGCGGGGCAAAATGAGCAGTTCTTC. Amino acids: CASSLGLAGQNEQFF.

The V and J genes are TRBV7-8 and TRBJ2-2; 7 bases match TRBD1. CDR1 is SGHVS and CDR2 is FQNEAQ in the germline V gene. The CDR3 length is 15 residues. V was pared by 4 bases and J by 1 base, with 3 bases of the junction left unmatched. CDR3 in DNA: TGTGCCAGCAGCTCCGACAGGGTGAACACCGGGGAGCTGTTTTTT. This sequence encodes CASSSDRVNTGELFF.